This TCR beta chain appears in the sequencing data of a study of T cell responses to AZD1222 COVID-19 vaccine. Study results and limitations: After two AZD1222 doses, spike-specific TCR breadth and depth rose versus day 0. Spike regions recognized by vaccine-associated CD4 TCRs spanned the protein, led by 160-218 and 743-854.

Method: immunoSEQ multiplex PCR; TCRdb's copy keeps in-frame clones and lacks some. The table includes about 180,000 clones, 85% to 90% detected once. Points on this clone: The antigen remains unidentified.

The CDR3 is made up of 14 amino acids. Germline CDR1 and CDR2: MNHEY and SVGAGI. With V trimmed by 5 bases and J by 6 bases, 9 bases remained unmatched. The source was peripheral blood, collected 28 days after the second AZD1222 dose. This chain links TRBV6-5 with TRBJ1-2, with 7 bases identical to TRBD1. The sequence came from an adult who received the AZD1222 COVID-19 vaccine. This CDR3 reads CASSLKTGFDGYTF. The CDR3 DNA is TGTGCCAGCAGTCTTAAGACAGGGTTTGATGGCTACACCTTC.